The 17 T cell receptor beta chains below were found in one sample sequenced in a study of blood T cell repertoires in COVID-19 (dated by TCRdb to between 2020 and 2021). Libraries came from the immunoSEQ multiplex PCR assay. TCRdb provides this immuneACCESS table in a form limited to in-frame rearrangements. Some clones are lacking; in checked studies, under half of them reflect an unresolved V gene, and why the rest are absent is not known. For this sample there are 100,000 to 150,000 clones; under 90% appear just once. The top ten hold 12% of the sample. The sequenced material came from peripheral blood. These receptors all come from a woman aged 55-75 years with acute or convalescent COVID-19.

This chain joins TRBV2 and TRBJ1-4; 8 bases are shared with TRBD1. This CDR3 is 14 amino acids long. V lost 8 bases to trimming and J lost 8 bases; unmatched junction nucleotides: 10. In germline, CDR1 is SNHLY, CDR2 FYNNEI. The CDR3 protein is CASLSQGAREKLFF. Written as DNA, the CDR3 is TGTGCCAGCTTAAGTCAGGGGGCGCGAGAAAAACTGTTTTTT.

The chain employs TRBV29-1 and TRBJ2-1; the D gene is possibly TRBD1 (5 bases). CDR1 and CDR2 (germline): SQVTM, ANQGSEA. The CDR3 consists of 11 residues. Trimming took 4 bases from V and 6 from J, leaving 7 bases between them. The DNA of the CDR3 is TGCAGCGTTGTTAGGGGCAATGAGCAGTTCTTC. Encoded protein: CSVVRGNEQFF.

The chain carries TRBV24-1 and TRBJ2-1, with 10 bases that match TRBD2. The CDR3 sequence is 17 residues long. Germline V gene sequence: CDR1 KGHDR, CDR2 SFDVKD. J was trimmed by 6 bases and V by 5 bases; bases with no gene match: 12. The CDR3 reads CATSGGVLAGGRNEQFF. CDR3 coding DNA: TGTGCCACCAGTGGGGGAGTTTTAGCGGGGGGCCGCAATGAGCAGTTCTTC.

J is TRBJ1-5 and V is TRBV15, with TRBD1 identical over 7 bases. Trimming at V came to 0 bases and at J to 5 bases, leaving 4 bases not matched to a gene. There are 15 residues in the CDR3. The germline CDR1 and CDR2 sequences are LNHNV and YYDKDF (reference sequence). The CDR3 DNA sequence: TGTGCCACCAGCAGAGAACAGGGGTCGGATCAGCCCCAGCATTTT. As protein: CATSREQGSDQPQHF.

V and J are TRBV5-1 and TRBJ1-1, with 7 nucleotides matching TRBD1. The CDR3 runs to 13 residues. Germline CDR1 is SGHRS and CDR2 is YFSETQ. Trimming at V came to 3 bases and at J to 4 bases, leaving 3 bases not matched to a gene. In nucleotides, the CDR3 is TGCGCCAGCAGCTCCGACAGGGCCACTGAAGCTTTCTTT. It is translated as CASSSDRATEAFF.

The CDR3 loop is CASQKQGVYYGYTF. The CDR3 DNA reads TGTGCCTCGCAAAAGCAGGGGGTCTACTATGGCTACACCTTC. This sequence joins TRBV5-5 and TRBJ1-2; 7 bases are a match to TRBD1. With 10 bases clipped from V and 3 bases from J, the junction kept 12 bases outside the gene matches. The CDR3 loop spans 14 amino acids. Germline CDR1 is SGHKS and CDR2 is YYEKEE (reference sequence).

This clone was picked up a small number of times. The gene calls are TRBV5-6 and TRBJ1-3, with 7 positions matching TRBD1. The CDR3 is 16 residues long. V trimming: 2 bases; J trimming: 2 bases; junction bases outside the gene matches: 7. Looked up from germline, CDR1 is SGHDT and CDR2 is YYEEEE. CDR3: CASSFPADRAGNTIYF. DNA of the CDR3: TGTGCCAGCAGCTTCCCTGCAGACAGGGCTGGAAACACCATATATTTT.

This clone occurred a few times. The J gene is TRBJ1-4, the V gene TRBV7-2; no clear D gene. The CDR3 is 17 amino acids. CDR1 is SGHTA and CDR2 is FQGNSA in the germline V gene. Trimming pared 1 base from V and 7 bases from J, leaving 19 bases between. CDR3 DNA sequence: TGTGCCAGCAGCTTAGAACGGGGAGGAAGATTGGGTGAAAAACTGTTTTTT. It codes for CASSLERGGRLGEKLFF.

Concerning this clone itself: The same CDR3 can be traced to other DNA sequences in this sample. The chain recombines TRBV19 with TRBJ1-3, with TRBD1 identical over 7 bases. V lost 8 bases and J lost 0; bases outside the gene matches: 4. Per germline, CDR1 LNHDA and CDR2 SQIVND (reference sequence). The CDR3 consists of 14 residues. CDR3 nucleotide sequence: TGTGCCAGTGGGACAGCTTACTCTGGAAACACCATATATTTT. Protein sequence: CASGTAYSGNTIYF.

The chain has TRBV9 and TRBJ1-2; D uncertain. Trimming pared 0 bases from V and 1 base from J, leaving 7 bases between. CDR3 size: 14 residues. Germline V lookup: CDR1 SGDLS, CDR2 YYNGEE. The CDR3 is CASSVGRLNYGYTF. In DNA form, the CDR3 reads TGTGCCAGCAGCGTAGGGCGGCTTAACTATGGCTACACCTTC.

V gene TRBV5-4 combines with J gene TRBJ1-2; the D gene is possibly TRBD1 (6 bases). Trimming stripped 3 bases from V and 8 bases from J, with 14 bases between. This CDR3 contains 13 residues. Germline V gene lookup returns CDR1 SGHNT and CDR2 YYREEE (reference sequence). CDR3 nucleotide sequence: TGTGCCAGCAGCTGGACAGACAACCCCGGCTACACCTTC. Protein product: CASSWTDNPGYTF.

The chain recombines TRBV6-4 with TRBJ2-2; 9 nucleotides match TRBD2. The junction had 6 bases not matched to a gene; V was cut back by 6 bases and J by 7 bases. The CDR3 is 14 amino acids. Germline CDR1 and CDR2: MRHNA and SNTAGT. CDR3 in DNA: TGTGCCAGCAGAGCTAGCGGGGTAATCGGGGAGCTGTTTTTT. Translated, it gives CASRASGVIGELFF.

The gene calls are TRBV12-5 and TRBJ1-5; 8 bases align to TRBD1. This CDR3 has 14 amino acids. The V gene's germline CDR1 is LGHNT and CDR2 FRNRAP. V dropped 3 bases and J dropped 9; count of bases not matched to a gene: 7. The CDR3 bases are TGTGCTAGTGGTTTAGGACAGGGTGTTTGGCCCCAGCATTTT. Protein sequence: CASGLGQGVWPQHF.

CDR3 coding DNA: TGTGCCTGGAGTGTACGAGAAAGGGGGAACACTGAAGCTTTCTTT. This sequence encodes CAWSVRERGNTEAFF. The chain links TRBV30 to TRBJ1-1, with a possible D match to TRBD1 (5 bases). The germline V gene has CDR1 GTSNPN and CDR2 SVGIG (reference sequence). V shed 0 bases and J shed 1 base, with 12 bases lying between them. The CDR3 runs 15 residues.

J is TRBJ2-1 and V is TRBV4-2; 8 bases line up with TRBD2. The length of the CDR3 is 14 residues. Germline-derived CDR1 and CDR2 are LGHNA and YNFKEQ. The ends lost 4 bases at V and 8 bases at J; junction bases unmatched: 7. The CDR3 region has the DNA TGTGCCAGCAGCCCGTCGGGGGGGGCCGATGAGCAGTTCTTC. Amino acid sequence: CASSPSGGADEQFF.

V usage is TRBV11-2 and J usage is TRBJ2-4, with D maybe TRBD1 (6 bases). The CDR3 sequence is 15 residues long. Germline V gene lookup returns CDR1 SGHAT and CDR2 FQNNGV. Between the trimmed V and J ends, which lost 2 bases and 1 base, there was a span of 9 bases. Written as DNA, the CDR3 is TGTGCCAGCAGCTTAACAGGGACGGCCAAAAACATTCAGTACTTC. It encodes CASSLTGTAKNIQYF.

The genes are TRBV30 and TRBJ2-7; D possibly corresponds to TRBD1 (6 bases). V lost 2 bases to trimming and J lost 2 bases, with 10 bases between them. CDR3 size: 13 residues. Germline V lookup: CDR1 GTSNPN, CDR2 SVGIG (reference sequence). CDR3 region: CAWSTQGAYEQYV. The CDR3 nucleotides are TGTGCCTGGAGTACACAGGGAGCCTACGAGCAGTACGTC.